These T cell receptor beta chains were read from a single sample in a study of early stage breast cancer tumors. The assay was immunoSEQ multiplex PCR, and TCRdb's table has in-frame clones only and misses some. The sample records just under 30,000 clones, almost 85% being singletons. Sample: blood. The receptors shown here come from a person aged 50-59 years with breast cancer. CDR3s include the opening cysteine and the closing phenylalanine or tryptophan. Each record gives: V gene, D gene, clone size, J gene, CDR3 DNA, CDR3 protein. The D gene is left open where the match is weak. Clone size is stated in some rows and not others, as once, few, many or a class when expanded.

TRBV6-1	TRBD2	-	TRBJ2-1	TGTGCCAGCAGTCCGCCGGGACTAGGTAGCGATGAGCAGTTCTTC	CASSPPGLGSDEQFF
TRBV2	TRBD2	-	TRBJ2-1	TGTGCCAGCAGTGAATCAGCGGGAGAGCAGTTCTTC	CASSESAGEQFF
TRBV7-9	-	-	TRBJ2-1	TGTGCCAGCAGCTTAGGGCTGACAGGTCTGCAGTTCTTC	CASSLGLTGLQFF
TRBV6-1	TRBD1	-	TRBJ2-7	TGTGCCAGCAGATGGACAGGGGGGTCCTACGAGCAGTACTTC	CASRWTGGSYEQYF
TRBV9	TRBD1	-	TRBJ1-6	TGTGCCAGCAGCTCCGGGACAGGGGACTCACCCCTCCACTTT	CASSSGTGDSPLHF
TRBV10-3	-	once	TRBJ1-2	TGTGCCATCAGTGGAACAGGGTTGAATGGCTACACCTTC	CAISGTGLNGYTF
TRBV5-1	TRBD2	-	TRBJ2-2	TGCGCCAGCACCTCGGGACTAGCCCGGACCGGGGAGCTGTTTTTT	CASTSGLARTGELFF
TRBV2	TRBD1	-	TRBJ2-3	TGTGCCAGCAGTGAATACAGGGGCGATACGCAGTATTTT	CASSEYRGDTQYF
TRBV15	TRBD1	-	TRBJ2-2	TGTGCCACCAGCGTTCGGGACAGGGGGCTGGCGGTAGAGCTGTTTTTT	CATSVRDRGLAVELFF
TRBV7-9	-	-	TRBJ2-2	TGTGCCAGCAGCTCGGGCGTGGGGAGACGCGGGGAGCTGTTTTTT	CASSSGVGRRGELFF
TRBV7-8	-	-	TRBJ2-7	TGTGCCAGCAGCGCCACACGGTGGGCTTTATCCTACGAGCAGTACTTC	CASSATRWALSYEQYF
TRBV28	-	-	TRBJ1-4	TGTGCCTGCGGGCGCCCGGGGGAAAAACTGTTTTTT	CACGRPGEKLFF
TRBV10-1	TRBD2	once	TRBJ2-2	TGCGCCAGCAGTGTCGGGACTAGCGGCGCGAACACCGGGGAGCTGTTTTTT	CASSVGTSGANTGELFF
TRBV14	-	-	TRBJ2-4	TGTGCCAGCAGCCAGCTAGGTGGTGCCAAAAACATTCAGTACTTC	CASSQLGGAKNIQYF
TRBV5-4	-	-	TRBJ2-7	TGTGCCAGCAGCCTACCGGGGCAGGGGCAGTACTTC	CASSLPGQGQYF
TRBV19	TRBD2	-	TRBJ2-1	TGTGCCAGTAGTAATGTTTGGCGGGAGGGTGACAATGAGCAGTTCTTC	CASSNVWREGDNEQFF
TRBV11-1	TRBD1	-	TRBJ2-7	TGTGCCAGCAGCGACCGGGGACAGGGATCCCACGAGCAGTACTTC	CASSDRGQGSHEQYF
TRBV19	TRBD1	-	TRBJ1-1	TGTGCCAGTAGTTCGGGACAGGGGATGGGTGAAGCTTTCTTT	CASSSGQGMGEAFF
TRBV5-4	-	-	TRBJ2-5	TGTGCCAGCAGCCCCCGCCGTGGGGAAGAGACCCAGTACTTC	CASSPRRGEETQYF
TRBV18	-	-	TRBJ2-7	TGTGCCAGCTCACCACCGGCAGGGGGGTCAGAGCAGTACTTC	CASSPPAGGSEQYF
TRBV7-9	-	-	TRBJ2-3	TGTGCCAGCAGCCTCCGGCCGGGACACGGCACAGATACGCAGTATTTT	CASSLRPGHGTDTQYF
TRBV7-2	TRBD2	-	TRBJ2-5	TGTGCCAGCAGCCCTCGGACTAGCGGGCAAGAGACCCAGTACTTC	CASSPRTSGQETQYF
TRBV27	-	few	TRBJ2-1	TGTGCGTCCTGGGGGGCGGGAACCTACAATGAGCAGTTCTTC	CASWGAGTYNEQFF
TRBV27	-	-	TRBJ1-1	TGTGCCAGCAGTTTATTGGGTCCCACTGAAGCTTTCTTT	CASSLLGPTEAFF
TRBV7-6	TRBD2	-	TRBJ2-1	TGTGCCAGCAGCTATTACCCTCTAGCGGGAGGTTCCAATGAGCAGTTCTTC	CASSYYPLAGGSNEQFF
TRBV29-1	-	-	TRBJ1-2	TGCAGCGTTGTCGCGACAGCCCGAAGCTACACCTTC	CSVVATARSYTF
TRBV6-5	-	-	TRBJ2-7	TGTGCCAGCATTAGGGACGGGTCCAGAAACGAGCAGTACTTC	CASIRDGSRNEQYF
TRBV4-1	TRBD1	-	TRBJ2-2	TGCGCCAGCAGCCAAGCCCCCCGACAGGGGACGAACACCGGGGAGCTGTTTTTT	CASSQAPRQGTNTGELFF
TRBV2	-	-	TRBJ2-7	TGTGCCAGCAGTGAATACGGAAACTACGAGCAGTACTTC	CASSEYGNYEQYF
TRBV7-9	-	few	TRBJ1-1	TGTGCCAGCAGCTTAACAGGGAACACTGAAGCTTTCTTT	CASSLTGNTEAFF
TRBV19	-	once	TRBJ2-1	TGTGCCAGTAGTCGGTCTCTCCTGGGGGCGAGCATATACAATGAGCAGTTCTTC	CASSRSLLGASIYNEQFF
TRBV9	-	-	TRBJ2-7	TGTGCCAGCAGCGAAGGACCCTCAAGCTCCTACGAGCAGTACTTC	CASSEGPSSSYEQYF
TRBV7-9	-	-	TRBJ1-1	TGTGCCAGCAGCTTCCAGATTAACACTGAAGCTTTCTTT	CASSFQINTEAFF
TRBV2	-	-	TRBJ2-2	TGTGCCAGCAAGAGCTTCGGGGGCACCGGGGAGCTGTTTTTT	CASKSFGGTGELFF
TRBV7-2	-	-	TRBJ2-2	TGTGCCAGCAGCGCGCGGGGTCCCGGGGAGCTGTTTTTT	CASSARGPGELFF
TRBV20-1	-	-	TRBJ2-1	TGCAGTGCTAGGCGATACAATGAGCAGTTCTTC	CSARRYNEQFF
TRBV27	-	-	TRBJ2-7	TGTGCCGCCACCCTCAGGGGGGGGACCTCCACCCAACCCTCCTACGAGCAGTACTTC	CAATLRGGTSTQPSYEQYF
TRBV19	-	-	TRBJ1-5	TGTGCCACCTCGATGGACCGGGACATTGGCAATCAGCCCCAGCATTTT	CATSMDRDIGNQPQHF
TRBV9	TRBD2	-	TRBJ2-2	TGTGCCAGCAGCGTAGTGTCCCTAGCGGCACGAAGAGACGGGGAGCTGTTTTTT	CASSVVSLAARRDGELFF
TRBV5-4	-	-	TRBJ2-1	TGTGCCAGCACAGGGCTCATGAACAATGAGCAGTTCTTC	CASTGLMNNEQFF
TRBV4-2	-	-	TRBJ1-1	TGTGCCAGCAGCCAAGATCTTCATGTGAAAGCTTTCTTT	CASSQDLHVKAFF
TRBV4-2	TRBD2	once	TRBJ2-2	TGTGCCAGCAGCCAACTAGCGGGAGCCCCGGGGACCGGGGAGCTGTTTTTT	CASSQLAGAPGTGELFF
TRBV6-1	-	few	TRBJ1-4	TGTGCCAGCAGTGAAGGGAGGAGCGAAAAACTGTTTTTT	CASSEGRSEKLFF
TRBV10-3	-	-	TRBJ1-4	TGTGCCACCGACGCACCGAGGAATGAAAAACTGTTTTTT	CATDAPRNEKLFF
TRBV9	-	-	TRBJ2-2	TGTGCCAGCAACGTAGGGTGGGCGGCGACCGGGGAGCTGTTTTTT	CASNVGWAATGELFF